This T cell receptor (beta chain) was obtained from a study of tumor-infiltrating lymphocytes in primary liver carcinoma. Turning to this clonotype: The antigen remains unidentified.

Researchers generated TCR beta cDNA from around 510 ng of total RNA, relying on a constant-region primer. For TCR beta, libraries were produced by three nested multiplex PCR rounds using slightly modified ARM-PCR. Researchers ran the first two PCR rounds for about 11 cycles each with TRBV1-TRBV30 forward primers and a C-beta reverse primer. TCRdb reprocessed the multiplex PCR reads with MiXCR, giving one entry per CDR3 protein. The sample lists tens of thousands of distinct CDR3 sequences; 65% to 85% were seen once. Whole-study findings and limits: A small share of top clones, only about 7.5-25%, was found in all five tumor regions. Tumors and blood were compared for top-250-clone fraction, and tumors had the significantly higher value (p = 0.039).

The tissue used was unsorted bulk material of about 19-33 mg. RNA and DNA were co-extracted from it with the AllPrep DNA/RNA mini kit. The CDR3 contains 15 residues. The V end was cut by 5 bases, the J end by 0 bases, with 13 bases between. Sequencing was done on a sample of liver tumor tissue from sampling region 4. The subset was: tumor region T4, right-lateral pole. This receptor was obtained from a woman younger than 45 with primary liver carcinoma and hepatitis B virus infection. The chain uses TRBV12-3 or TRBV12-4 and TRBJ1-1; no firm D call. The CDR3 sequence is CASSQNGNVNTEAFF. The CDR3 DNA sequence: TGTGCCAGCAGTCAGAATGGGAACGTGAACACTGAAGCTTTCTTT.